This T cell receptor (beta chain) stems from a study of chemoradiotherapy in HPV16-positive cancers (dated by TCRdb to 2021 to 2024). At the level of the whole study: Candidate HPV-specific T-cell clones and common TCR motifs were defined through functional T-cell assays on cells from a couple of HPV16-positive patients. The study set out to ask whether T-cell immunity against the HPV oncoproteins E6 and E7 changes over the course of chemoradiotherapy and whether that immunity affects survival. TCR repertoires from more than 70 patients with HPV-related cancers were then used to track the candidate HPV-specific TCRs and motifs. Overall results and qualifications from the work: The survival association was reported for HPV16-positive patients, and the functional definition of HPV-specific T cells was derived from only two HPV16-positive patients. In HPV16-positive patients, expansion of HPV-responsive T cells during chemoradiotherapy was found to be associated with improved recurrence-free survival. Expansion of candidate HPV-specific clones and E7-related TCR motifs was observed in the tumor microenvironment during treatment, whereas no such expansion was observed for non-HPV-specific T cells.

Repertoires were sampled multiple times during chemoradiotherapy, which allowed clonal expansion in the tumor microenvironment to be followed. To note about this clone: Its antigen is not yet known. One base away there is no much larger clone; base qualities are not given.

Library creation used the immunoSEQ multiplex PCR assay. TCRdb's version of the immuneACCESS table is confined to in-frame rearrangements and falls short of the full clone set. An unresolved V gene accounts for under half of the shortfall where checked; the remainder is of unknown origin. The sample includes about 39,000 clones, with around 76% observed a single time. The biggest ten clones account for roughly 5% of the sample. The CDR3, cysteine through phenylalanine, is 15 amino acids long. Solely the CDR3 DNA is kept, with 45 bases framed from the first base. CDR1 is given as MNHNS and CDR2 as SASEGT, both from the germline V gene. V trim: 2 bases; J trim: 2 bases; unmatched bases: 3.

The sequenced sample was blood, obtained from a patient who underwent chemoradiotherapy. This clonotype originated in a human donor with HPV-associated anogenital cancer. Recombination joined TRBV6-1 with TRBJ1-5, and 7 junctional nucleotides match TRBD1. The DNA reads as follows: TGTGCCAGCAGTGAAACAGGGGCGCGCAATCAGCCCCAGCATTTT. It translates as CASSETGARNQPQHF.